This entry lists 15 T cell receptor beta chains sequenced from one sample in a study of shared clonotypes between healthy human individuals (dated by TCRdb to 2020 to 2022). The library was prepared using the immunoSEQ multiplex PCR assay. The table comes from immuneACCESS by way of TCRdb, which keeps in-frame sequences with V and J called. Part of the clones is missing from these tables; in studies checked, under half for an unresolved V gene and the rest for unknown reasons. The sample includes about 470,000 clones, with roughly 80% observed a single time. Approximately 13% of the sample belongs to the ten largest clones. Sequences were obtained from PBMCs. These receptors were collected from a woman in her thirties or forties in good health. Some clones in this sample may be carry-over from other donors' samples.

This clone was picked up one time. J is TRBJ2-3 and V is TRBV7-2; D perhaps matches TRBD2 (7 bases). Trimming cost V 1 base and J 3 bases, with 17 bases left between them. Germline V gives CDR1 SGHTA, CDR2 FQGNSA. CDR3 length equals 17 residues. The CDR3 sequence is CASSLVAGAEGTDTQYF. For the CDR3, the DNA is TGTGCCAGCAGCTTAGTCGCGGGGGCGGAGGGGACAGATACGCAGTATTTT.

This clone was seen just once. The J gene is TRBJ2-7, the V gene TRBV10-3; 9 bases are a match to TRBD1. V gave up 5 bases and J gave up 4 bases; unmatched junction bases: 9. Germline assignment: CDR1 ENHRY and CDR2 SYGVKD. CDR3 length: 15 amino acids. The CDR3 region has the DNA TGTGCCATCAGTTCGGACAGGGGAAAAAGGTACGAGCAGTACTTC. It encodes CAISSDRGKRYEQYF.

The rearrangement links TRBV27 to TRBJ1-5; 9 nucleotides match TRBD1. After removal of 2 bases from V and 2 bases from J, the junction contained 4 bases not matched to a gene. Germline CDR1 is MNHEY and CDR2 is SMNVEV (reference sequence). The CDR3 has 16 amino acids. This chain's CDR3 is CASSLGTGRGNQPQHF. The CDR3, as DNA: TGTGCCAGCAGTTTAGGGACAGGGCGGGGCAATCAGCCCCAGCATTTT.

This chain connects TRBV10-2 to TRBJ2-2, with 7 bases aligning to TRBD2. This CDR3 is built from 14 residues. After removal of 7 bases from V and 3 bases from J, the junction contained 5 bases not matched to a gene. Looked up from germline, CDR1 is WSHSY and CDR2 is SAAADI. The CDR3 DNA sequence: TGCGCCAGCACCCGGACTAGGGACACCGGGGAGCTGTTTTTT. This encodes CASTRTRDTGELFF.

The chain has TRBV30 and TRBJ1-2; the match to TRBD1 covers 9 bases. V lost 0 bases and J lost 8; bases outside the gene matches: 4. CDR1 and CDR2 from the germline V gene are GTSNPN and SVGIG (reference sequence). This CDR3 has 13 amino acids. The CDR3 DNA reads TGTGCCTGGAGTGTACAGGGGGCAAGGGGCTACACCTTC. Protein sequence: CAWSVQGARGYTF.

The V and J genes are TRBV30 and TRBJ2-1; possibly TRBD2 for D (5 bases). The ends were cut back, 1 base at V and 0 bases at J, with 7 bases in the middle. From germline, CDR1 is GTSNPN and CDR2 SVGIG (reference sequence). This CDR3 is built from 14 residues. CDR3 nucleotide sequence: TGTGCCTGGAGTGGAGCGGCCTCCTACAATGAGCAGTTCTTC. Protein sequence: CAWSGAASYNEQFF.

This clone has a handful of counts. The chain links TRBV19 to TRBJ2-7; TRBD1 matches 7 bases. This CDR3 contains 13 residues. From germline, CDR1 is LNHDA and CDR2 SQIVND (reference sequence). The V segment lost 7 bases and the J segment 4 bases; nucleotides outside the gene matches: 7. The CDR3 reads CASTPTGQYEQYF. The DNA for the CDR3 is TGTGCCAGTACCCCGACAGGGCAGTACGAGCAGTACTTC.

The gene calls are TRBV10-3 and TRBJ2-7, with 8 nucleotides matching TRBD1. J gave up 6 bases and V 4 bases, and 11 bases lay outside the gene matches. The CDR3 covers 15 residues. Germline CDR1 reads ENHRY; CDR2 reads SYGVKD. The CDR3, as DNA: TGTGCCATCAGTGGCCCAGGAGGACAGGGTGGCGAGCAGTACTTC. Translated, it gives CAISGPGGQGGEQYF.

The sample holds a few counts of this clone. Written as DNA, the CDR3 is TGTGCCAGCAGCCCAAGGACAGCGGGGGGGATGGTCTATGGCTACACCTTC. Residues: CASSPRTAGGMVYGYTF. The chain is built from TRBV7-8 and TRBJ1-2, with D maybe TRBD1 (6 bases). V lost 5 bases to trimming and J lost 4 bases, with 23 bases between them. The germline V gene has CDR1 SGHVS and CDR2 FQNEAQ. This CDR3 spans 17 amino acids.

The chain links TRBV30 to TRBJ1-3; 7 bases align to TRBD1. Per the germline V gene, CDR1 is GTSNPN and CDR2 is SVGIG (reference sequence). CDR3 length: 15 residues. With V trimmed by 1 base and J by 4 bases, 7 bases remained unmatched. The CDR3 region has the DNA TGTGCCTGGAGTGCCGGGACAGCAGAAGGAAACACCATATATTTT. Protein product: CAWSAGTAEGNTIYF.

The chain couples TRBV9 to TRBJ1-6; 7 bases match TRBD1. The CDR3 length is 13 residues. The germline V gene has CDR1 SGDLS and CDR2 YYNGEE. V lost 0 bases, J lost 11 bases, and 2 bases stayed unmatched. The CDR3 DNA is TGTGCCAGCAGCGTAGATCAGGGGGCACCCCTCCACTTT. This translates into CASSVDQGAPLHF.

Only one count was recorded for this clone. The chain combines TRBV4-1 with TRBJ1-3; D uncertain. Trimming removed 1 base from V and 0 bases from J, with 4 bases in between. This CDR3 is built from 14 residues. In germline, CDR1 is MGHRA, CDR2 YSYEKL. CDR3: CASSQGYSGNTIYF. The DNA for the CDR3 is TGCGCCAGCAGCCAAGGGTACTCTGGAAACACCATATATTTT.

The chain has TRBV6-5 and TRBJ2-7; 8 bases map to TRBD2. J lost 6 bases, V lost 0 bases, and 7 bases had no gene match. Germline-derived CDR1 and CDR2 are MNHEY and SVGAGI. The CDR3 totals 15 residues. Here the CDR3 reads CASSYSIGLASEQYF. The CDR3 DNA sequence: TGTGCCAGCAGTTACTCGATCGGACTAGCAAGCGAGCAGTACTTC.

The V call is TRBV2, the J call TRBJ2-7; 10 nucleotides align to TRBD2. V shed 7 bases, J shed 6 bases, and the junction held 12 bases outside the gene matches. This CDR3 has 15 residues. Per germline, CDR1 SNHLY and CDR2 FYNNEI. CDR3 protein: CASTQQSGRGLEQYF. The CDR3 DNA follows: TGTGCCAGCACCCAACAGAGCGGGAGGGGTCTCGAGCAGTACTTC.

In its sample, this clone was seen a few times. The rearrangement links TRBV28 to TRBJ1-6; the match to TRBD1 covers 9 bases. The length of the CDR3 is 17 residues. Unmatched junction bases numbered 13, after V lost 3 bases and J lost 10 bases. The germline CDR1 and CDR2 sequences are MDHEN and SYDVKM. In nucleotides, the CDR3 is TGTGCCAGCAGTTTGTGGCTCGGGACAGGGCAGGGCTCACCCCTCCACTTT. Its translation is CASSLWLGTGQGSPLHF.